Ten or more counts support the clone carrying this T cell receptor (beta chain). No antigen is known for it. This specimen comes from a study of identical twins. Study-level points and caveats: Models predicted less out-of-frame TCR alpha sharing in monozygotic twins than was found.

The germline gives CDR1 SEHNR, CDR2 FQNEAQ (reference sequence). The length of the CDR3 is 15 residues. Trimming cost V 5 bases and J 0 bases, with 11 bases left between them. Via MiXCR, TCRdb re-called the 5' RACE reads, giving one row per CDR3 protein. The sample carries approximately 150,000 distinct CDR3 sequences, roughly 3.5% recorded once. Sequencing input: memory T cells sorted from blood. The chain uses TRBV7-9 and TRBJ2-1; D assignment may be TRBD1 or TRBD2 (5 bases each). This TCR derives from a man aged 18 to 30 in good health. The CDR3 loop is CASSPGRFSYNEQFF. CDR3 coding DNA: TGTGCCAGCAGCCCGGGACGGTTCTCCTACAATGAGCAGTTCTTC. The variable domain in full, completed from reference TRBV7-9 and TRBJ2-1, reads DTGVSQNPRHKITKRGQNVTFRCDPISEHNRLYWYRQTLGQGPEFLTYFQNEAQLEKSRLLSDRFSAERPKGSFSTLEIQRTEQGDSAMYLCASSPGRFSYNEQFFGPGTRLTVL.